Each of the 22 T cell receptor beta chains below was sequenced from the same sample in a study of T cell responses to AZD1222 COVID-19 vaccine. The protocol was immunoSEQ multiplex PCR, while the TCRdb copy is restricted to in-frame clones and leaves out a portion. Counted here are around 100,000 clones, around nine tenths occurring once; the ten biggest clones make up less than 9.5%. The sequenced sample was peripheral blood, obtained on day 0 of AZD1222 vaccination. These receptors all stem from an adult in good health.

The chain links TRBV6-5 to TRBJ2-1; TRBD1 matches 7 bases. The germline V gene encodes CDR1 MNHEY and CDR2 SVGAGI. Germline trimming cut 2 bases from V and 6 bases from J; bases unmatched to any gene: 7. The CDR3 runs 15 residues. The CDR3 bases are TGTGCCAGCAGTTACCGACAGGGCCGCCCCAATGAGCAGTTCTTC. It translates to CASSYRQGRPNEQFF.

Of note for this clone: The sample carries other DNA sequences with the same CDR3. The CDR3 DNA sequence: TGTGCCAGCAGCGCCGACTCCTACGAGCAGTACTTC. Its translation: CASSADSYEQYF. This chain joins TRBV9 and TRBJ2-7; D gene unclear. The V gene lost 3 bases and the J gene lost 0 bases, with 4 bases spanning the gap. Germline V CDR1 and CDR2: SGDLS, YYNGEE. The CDR3 contains 12 residues.

The DNA of the CDR3 is TGTGCCAGCAGTGAAGAGGCGGGGAACACCGGGGAGCTGTTTTTT. Its translation is CASSEEAGNTGELFF. The chain carries TRBV2 and TRBJ2-2; possibly TRBD2 for D (5 bases). The CDR3 sequence is 15 residues long. Trimming removed 1 base from V and 1 base from J, with 7 bases in between. The germline V gene encodes CDR1 SNHLY and CDR2 FYNNEI.

V gene TRBV2 combines with J gene TRBJ2-7; no clear D. CDR3 length equals 11 residues. Deletions cut 3 bases from V and 6 bases from J, with 6 bases between. Germline V gene sequence: CDR1 SNHLY, CDR2 FYNNEI. CDR3: CASSDAAEQYF. The DNA for the CDR3 is TGTGCCAGCAGTGATGCGGCCGAGCAGTACTTC.

The chain recombines TRBV4-3 with TRBJ1-1; no definite D call. V was clipped by 0 bases and J by 0 bases, with 2 bases between them. Germline V lookup: CDR1 LGHNA, CDR2 YSLEER. CDR3 length equals 13 residues. CDR3 bases: TGCGCCAGCAGCCAAGATGTGAACACTGAAGCTTTCTTT. The encoded protein is CASSQDVNTEAFF.

This chain joins TRBV2 and TRBJ2-7; D possibly corresponds to TRBD1 (6 bases). This CDR3 region has 12 residues. Germline V gives CDR1 SNHLY, CDR2 FYNNEI. Trimming took 7 bases from V and 5 from J, leaving 12 bases between them. CDR3 residues: CASTNRVDEQYF. In DNA form, the CDR3 reads TGTGCCAGCACGAACAGGGTGGACGAGCAGTACTTC.

The rearrangement uses TRBV14 and TRBJ2-7; no definite D call. The germline V gene has CDR1 SGHDN and CDR2 FVKESK. This CDR3 contains 15 residues. The V end was cut by 4 bases, the J end by 5 bases, with 18 bases between. CDR3 DNA sequence: TGTGCCAGCAGCCTGGGCCCTGCAGGTACGGACGAGCAGTACTTC. Translating it yields CASSLGPAGTDEQYF.

CDR3 amino acids: CATSGQIYNEQFF. CDR3 DNA: TGTGCCACCAGCGGACAGATATACAATGAGCAGTTCTTC. The V call is TRBV24-1, the J call TRBJ2-1; D may be TRBD1 (6 bases). CDR3 length: 13 residues. Trimming pared 7 bases from V and 4 bases from J, leaving 10 bases between. Germline-derived CDR1 and CDR2 are KGHDR and SFDVKD.

This chain joins TRBV6-5 and TRBJ1-1; the match to TRBD1 covers 7 bases. CDR1 and CDR2 from the germline V gene are MNHEY and SVGAGI. The V and J ends lost 5 bases and 6 bases, in that order; junction bases with no gene match: 12. This CDR3 is 15 amino acids long. CDR3: CASSQHRTGFAEAFF. The CDR3 DNA reads as TGTGCCAGCAGTCAGCATAGGACAGGTTTCGCTGAAGCTTTCTTT.

J is TRBJ1-2 and V is TRBV19, with D perhaps TRBD1 (6 bases). The CDR3 totals 17 residues. Trimming took off 8 bases at V and 5 bases at J, with 27 bases between the two ends. CDR1 is LNHDA and CDR2 is SQIVND in the germline V gene (reference sequence). The CDR3, as DNA: TGTGCCAGTGGGAAATCGGGGTCGCGAGGGGGAAGGTATGGCTACACCTTC. Its translation is CASGKSGSRGGRYGYTF.

CDR3 protein: CASSVQEYGYTF. CDR3 DNA sequence: TGTGCCAGCAGCGTACAAGAGTATGGCTACACCTTC. This chain connects TRBV9 to TRBJ1-2; no clear D gene. Trimming removed 1 base from V and 5 bases from J, with 6 bases in between. In germline, CDR1 is SGDLS, CDR2 YYNGEE. The CDR3 has 12 amino acids.

The chain uses TRBV4-3 and TRBJ2-1; maybe TRBD1 (5 bases). The CDR3 contains 13 residues. V shed 0 bases and J shed 13 bases, with 13 bases lying between them. Germline V gives CDR1 LGHNA, CDR2 YSLEER. DNA of the CDR3: TGCGCCAGCAGCCAAGAAGGGTGGGGCACCCAGTTCTTC. Residues: CASSQEGWGTQFF.

The genes are TRBV5-8 and TRBJ2-1; 10 nucleotides line up with TRBD1. V shed 1 base and J 7 bases; nucleotides not matched to a gene: 11. The CDR3 totals 17 residues. CDR1 is SGHTS, CDR2 YDEGEE, per germline. CDR3 loop: CASSLYIGTGVLNEQFF. CDR3 DNA sequence: TGTGCCAGCAGCTTGTATATCGGGACAGGGGTCCTAAATGAGCAGTTCTTC.

The V gene is TRBV11-2, the J gene TRBJ2-3; TRBD2 might be the D (6 bases). The length of the CDR3 is 12 residues. V shed 1 base and J shed 10 bases, with 9 bases lying between them. Germline V gives CDR1 SGHAT, CDR2 FQNNGV. The CDR3 region has the DNA TGTGCCAGCAGCTTAGCGGGAGTGGCGCAGTATTTT. This codes for CASSLAGVAQYF.

V usage is TRBV2 and J usage is TRBJ1-1; D might be TRBD1 (5 bases). Germline lookup yields CDR1 SNHLY and CDR2 FYNNEI. Trimming stripped 0 bases from V and 10 bases from J, with 21 bases between. The CDR3 contains 16 residues. CDR3 region: CASSEALRGRVAGAFF. The CDR3 nucleotides are TGTGCCAGCAGTGAAGCGCTTAGGGGCAGGGTGGCGGGAGCTTTCTTT.

The rearrangement joins TRBV6-6 to TRBJ2-7; TRBD2 matches at 9 bases. This CDR3 is 14 amino acids long. Germline CDR1 is MNHNY and CDR2 is SVGAGI (reference sequence). J was trimmed by 3 bases and V by 5 bases; bases with no gene match: 5. DNA for the CDR3: TGTGCCAGCAGTGTAGCGGGAGTGGGCTACGAGCAGTACTTC. It translates to CASSVAGVGYEQYF.

V usage is TRBV6-6 and J usage is TRBJ1-6, with TRBD1 identical over 9 bases. CDR1 is MNHNY, CDR2 SVGAGI, per germline (reference sequence). The length of the CDR3 is 14 residues. With V trimmed by 2 bases and J by 7 bases, 0 bases remained unmatched. CDR3 residues: CASSYGTGNSPLHF. In DNA, the CDR3 is TGTGCCAGCAGTTACGGGACAGGGAATTCACCCCTCCACTTT.

V is TRBV10-1 and J is TRBJ2-1, with 11 bases identical to TRBD2. V was pared by 2 bases and J by 4 bases, with 10 bases of the junction left unmatched. This CDR3 contains 18 residues. CDR1 and CDR2 from the germline V gene are WNHNN and SYGVQD (reference sequence). The CDR3 is CASSEPSGGNREYNEQFF. The DNA for the CDR3 is TGCGCCAGCAGTGAGCCTAGCGGGGGGAACCGGGAATACAATGAGCAGTTCTTC.

V gene TRBV7-2 combines with J gene TRBJ2-1; 11 nucleotides agree with TRBD2. There are 17 residues in the CDR3. CDR1 and CDR2 (germline): SGHTA, FQGNSA. After removal of 2 bases from V and 5 bases from J, the junction contained 8 bases not matched to a gene. The CDR3 reads CASSLMLTSGTNNEQFF. DNA for the CDR3: TGTGCCAGCAGCTTAATGTTGACTAGCGGGACAAACAATGAGCAGTTCTTC.

This chain uses TRBV24-1 with TRBJ1-3, with D tentatively TRBD1 (6 bases). The CDR3 contains 16 residues. Trimming left V 3 bases short and J 0 bases short, with 11 bases between. Germline V gene data show CDR1 as KGHDR and CDR2 as SFDVKD. The CDR3 region is CATSDPRDTSGNTIYF. DNA of the CDR3: TGTGCCACCAGTGATCCCCGGGACACCTCTGGAAACACCATATATTTT.

This clone was detected once. V usage is TRBV24-1 and J usage is TRBJ2-5; 11 bases are shared with TRBD2. Germline V CDR1 and CDR2: KGHDR, SFDVKD. With V trimmed by 4 bases and J by 5 bases, 5 bases remained unmatched. This CDR3 contains 15 residues. The DNA of the CDR3 is TGTGCCACCAGTGAGGTTAGCGGGGGGGGTGAGACCCAGTACTTC. Translation: CATSEVSGGGETQYF.

The chain has TRBV12-3 or TRBV12-4 and TRBJ1-5; TRBD1 might be the D (6 bases). The CDR3 runs to 13 residues. Trimming pared 5 bases from V and 4 bases from J, leaving 9 bases between. CDR3: CASSDRPNQPQHF. Written as DNA, the CDR3 is TGTGCCAGCAGTGACAGGCCAAATCAGCCCCAGCATTTT.